The 27 T cell receptor beta chains below were found in one sample sequenced in a study of T cells after yellow fever vaccination. TCRdb reanalysed the 5' RACE reads using MiXCR and keeps one entry per CDR3 protein. Of 65,000 to 90,000 distinct CDR3 sequences in the sample, around 7.3% were seen once. The sequencing here drew on CD8+ T cells sorted from PBMCs, taken on the day of the yellow fever booster vaccination. Source of these receptors: a man aged 30 to 39 who received the YFV17D yellow fever vaccine.

This clonotype was counted a few times. This sequence joins TRBV7-9 and TRBJ2-7; 7 positions match TRBD2. The CDR3 sequence is 13 residues long. With V trimmed by 8 bases and J by 1 base, 5 bases remained unmatched. Germline CDR1 and CDR2: SEHNR and FQNEAQ (reference sequence). CDR3 sequence reads: CASELAESYEQYF. The CDR3 coding sequence is TGTGCCAGCGAGCTAGCGGAGTCCTACGAGCAGTACTTC.

The V and J genes are TRBV5-6 and TRBJ2-3, with 10 bases lining up with TRBD2. Unmatched junction bases numbered 9, after V lost 4 bases and J lost 10 bases. Per germline, CDR1 SGHDT and CDR2 YYEEEE. CDR3 length: 14 amino acids. Written as DNA, the CDR3 is TGTGCCAGCAGCCCCCTTAGCGGGAGGTCGGCGCAGTATTTT. This gives the protein CASSPLSGRSAQYF.

The rearrangement links TRBV5-1 to TRBJ2-7; D unresolved. The germline V gene encodes CDR1 SGHRS and CDR2 YFSETQ. The CDR3 is made up of 13 amino acids. V lost 1 base and J lost 0, with 5 bases in between. DNA for the CDR3: TGCGCCAGCAGCTTGTCAGCCTCCTACGAGCAGTACTTC. Translated: CASSLSASYEQYF.

J is TRBJ2-7 and V is TRBV9; D unresolved. This CDR3 is 16 amino acids long. V gave up 0 bases and J gave up 0 bases, with 13 bases separating them. CDR1 SGDLS and CDR2 YYNGEE come from the germline V gene. CDR3 sequence: CASSVGMETSSYEQYF. The CDR3 DNA is TGTGCCAGCAGCGTAGGGATGGAGACGAGCTCCTACGAGCAGTACTTC.

At least ten counts were recorded for this clonotype. The chain has TRBV10-2 and TRBJ1-1; D perhaps matches TRBD1 (6 bases). V gave up 6 bases and J gave up 6 bases, with 17 bases separating them. Germline V gene data show CDR1 as WSHSY and CDR2 as SAAADI. The CDR3 sequence is 14 residues long. The CDR3 loop reads CASSPGGGEAEAFF. CDR3 nucleotide sequence: TGCGCCAGCAGCCCCGGCGGGGGCGAGGCTGAAGCTTTCTTT.

This clonotype was detected ten times or more. The chain couples TRBV10-3 to TRBJ1-1, with D uncertain. The V and J ends lost 0 bases and 11 bases respectively, with 10 bases between them. The CDR3 sequence is 12 residues long. Germline V lookup: CDR1 ENHRY, CDR2 SYGVKD. CDR3 bases: TGTGCCATCAGTGAGTCATATCAGCCGGCTTTCTTT. Residues: CAISESYQPAFF.

Of note for this clonotype: This could be a read error, since a much larger clone is one nucleotide away. The chain recombines TRBV7-6 with TRBJ2-7; 7 bases are shared with TRBD1. The germline V gene has CDR1 SGHVS and CDR2 FNYEAQ. The CDR3 totals 15 residues. CDR3 nucleotides: TGTGCCAGAAGCTCAACGCCCGGGACAGCCTACGAGCAGTACTTC. It specifies CARSSTPGTAYEQYF.

This clonotype was counted ten times or more. The chain employs TRBV29-1 and TRBJ2-1, with D possibly being TRBD2 (6 bases). V shed 2 bases and J shed 4 bases, with 12 bases lying between them. Germline assignment: CDR1 SQVTM and CDR2 ANQGSEA. This CDR3 has 14 amino acids. CDR3 nucleotides: TGCAGCGTTGAAATAGTGGAGGGTTACAATGAGCAGTTCTTC. Amino acid sequence: CSVEIVEGYNEQFF.

V is TRBV4-3 and J is TRBJ1-5; D ambiguous. The V end was cut by 3 bases, the J end by 0 bases, with 9 bases between. In germline, CDR1 is LGHNA, CDR2 YSLEER. This CDR3 is built from 15 residues. CDR3: CASSHQVYSNQPQHF. CDR3 sequence (DNA): TGCGCCAGCAGCCATCAGGTTTATAGCAATCAGCCCCAGCATTTT.

This clonotype was recorded a few times. The chain recombines TRBV23-1 with TRBJ2-7; unclear D gene. TRBV23-1 is placed among ORFs of uncertain function. The CDR3 is 12 amino acids. V was shortened by 6 bases and J by 3 bases, with 9 bases between the two germline ends. The CDR3 sequence is CASRSRGYEQYF. The DNA for the CDR3 is TGCGCCAGCAGGTCCCGCGGCTACGAGCAGTACTTC.

This clonotype was found many times. The chain employs TRBV12-3 or TRBV12-4 and TRBJ1-6; D gene uncertain. This CDR3 is built from 13 residues. V shed 10 bases and J shed 9 bases, with 16 bases lying between them. The CDR3 DNA follows: TGTGCCACCCGAGGGAGCGAAGGTTCACCCCTCCACTTT. Amino acid sequence: CATRGSEGSPLHF.

The V gene is TRBV20-1, the J gene TRBJ2-1; D may correspond to TRBD1 or TRBD2 (5 bases each). The germline V gene encodes CDR1 DFQATT and CDR2 SNEGSKA (reference sequence). V gave up 1 base and J gave up 4 bases, with 11 bases separating them. The CDR3 spans 14 residues. CDR3 nucleotide sequence: TGCAGTGCTAGAGGGGGGTTGGGGTACAATGAGCAGTTCTTC. Translating it yields CSARGGLGYNEQFF.

In regard to this clonotype: This sequence may be a read error, since a much larger clone differs from it by one base. The CDR3 coding sequence is TGTGTCAGCACGAAGCGGGAACAGGGGGACTACAATGAGCAGTTCTTC. The encoded protein is CVSTKREQGDYNEQFF. The chain carries TRBV9 and TRBJ2-1; possible D gene TRBD1, 8 bases. Germline CDR1 and CDR2: SGDLS and YYNGEE. This CDR3 has 16 amino acids.

This clonotype was recorded many times. The chain employs TRBV7-2 and TRBJ2-1; D gene unclear. Germline CDR1 SGHTA, CDR2 FQGNSA. CDR3 length: 12 amino acids. Trimming left V 5 bases short and J 8 bases short, with 10 bases between. For the CDR3, the DNA is TGTGCCAGCAGCCCCGGCGTCTATGAGCAGTTCTTC. The encoded protein is CASSPGVYEQFF.

J is TRBJ2-3 and V is TRBV6-5; the D is unclear. The V end lost 0 bases, the J end lost 2 bases, and 9 bases lay between the germline ends. Looked up from germline, CDR1 is MNHEY and CDR2 is SVGAGI. The CDR3 length is 15 residues. The CDR3 DNA is TGTGCCAGCAGTTACTCGACCGAGGACACAGATACGCAGTATTTT. This sequence encodes CASSYSTEDTDTQYF.

The table lists this clonotype with a few counts. The J gene is TRBJ2-7, the V gene TRBV9; D might be TRBD2 (7 bases). The V end was cut by 0 bases, the J end by 5 bases, with 12 bases between. The CDR3 consists of 14 residues. The germline V gene has CDR1 SGDLS and CDR2 YYNGEE. The CDR3 sequence is CASSVGGGLDEQYF. CDR3 bases: TGTGCCAGCAGCGTAGGCGGGGGCCTGGACGAGCAGTACTTC.

The CDR3 bases are TGTGCCAGCAGCACGTCTAGCGGGCCCTACTACGAGCAGTACTTC. Its translation is CASSTSSGPYYEQYF. This chain uses TRBV7-6 with TRBJ2-7, with 8 bases aligning to TRBD2. The V segment lost 5 bases and the J segment 3 bases; nucleotides outside the gene matches: 9. In germline, CDR1 is SGHVS, CDR2 FNYEAQ. CDR3 length: 15 amino acids.

This clonotype was counted many times. The J gene is TRBJ2-5, the V gene TRBV23-1; tentatively, D is TRBD1 (5 bases). TRBV23-1 is identified as an open reading frame with a role that is uncertain. This CDR3 region has 17 residues. V was shortened by 4 bases and J by 2 bases, with 20 bases between the two germline ends. DNA for the CDR3: TGCGCCAGCAGTCCCCATGGGGCTTCTGGAACTCAAGAGACCCAGTACTTC. It specifies CASSPHGASGTQETQYF.

The table lists this clonotype with a few counts. The chain recombines TRBV29-1 with TRBJ2-2; either TRBD1 or TRBD2 may fit D (5 bases each). The CDR3 has 14 amino acids. V was clipped by 0 bases and J by 4 bases, with 9 bases between them. The V gene's germline CDR1 is SQVTM and CDR2 ANQGSEA. The CDR3 sequence is CSVEDGGPTGELFF. CDR3 nucleotides: TGCAGCGTTGAAGATGGGGGACCCACCGGGGAGCTGTTTTTT.

The table lists this clonotype with a few counts. The chain couples TRBV4-3 to TRBJ2-3; tentative D call: TRBD2 (5 bases). The V gene lost 5 bases and the J gene lost 3 bases, with 15 bases spanning the gap. The CDR3 spans 15 residues. The V gene's germline CDR1 is LGHNA and CDR2 YSLEER. The CDR3 coding sequence is TGCGCCAGCAGCTCGAACCGGGGTTCGACAGATACGCAGTATTTT. Residues: CASSSNRGSTDTQYF.

There are many counts of this clonotype. This rearrangement joins TRBV5-1 to TRBJ2-1, with D hard to call. CDR1 SGHRS and CDR2 YFSETQ come from the germline V gene. Trimming cost V 5 bases and J 9 bases, with 9 bases left between them. The CDR3 loop spans 11 amino acids. Written as DNA, the CDR3 is TGCGCCAGCAGTACGGACCTTGAGCAGTTCTTC. It is translated as CASSTDLEQFF.

This clonotype showed up many times. The chain is built from TRBV7-2 and TRBJ2-3, with 7 bases identical to TRBD2. In germline, CDR1 is SGHTA, CDR2 FQGNSA. J gave up 2 bases and V 5 bases, and 4 bases lay outside the gene matches. This CDR3 has 14 amino acids. CDR3 protein: CASSKAGSTDTQYF. The CDR3 bases are TGTGCCAGCAGCAAAGCGGGGTCCACAGATACGCAGTATTTT.

The chain joins TRBV13 to TRBJ1-1, with 8 bases fitting TRBD1. The V gene's germline CDR1 is PRHDT and CDR2 FYEKMQ (reference sequence). Losses at the gene ends were 3 bases for V and 11 bases for J; bases not matched to a gene: 5. The CDR3 covers 12 residues. DNA for the CDR3: TGTGCCAGCAGCTTCAGGGGGCTAGAGGCTTTCTTT. Amino acids: CASSFRGLEAFF.

The V gene is TRBV29-1, the J gene TRBJ2-1; a possible D gene is TRBD1 (5 bases). This CDR3 has 15 amino acids. Germline lookup yields CDR1 SQVTM and CDR2 ANQGSEA. V shed 0 bases and J shed 8 bases, with 17 bases lying between them. In nucleotides, the CDR3 is TGCAGCGTTGAAGATGGCTCAGGGATTGGCGATGAGCAGTTCTTC. It codes for CSVEDGSGIGDEQFF.

This clonotype was detected only a few times. The CDR3 spells CASSPGGRTEAFF. CDR3 DNA sequence: TGTGCCAGCAGCCCCGGGGGGCGGACTGAAGCTTTCTTT. The chain couples TRBV5-6 to TRBJ1-1, with a weak D call TRBD1 (6 bases). The CDR3 runs to 13 residues. The germline V and J ends were trimmed by 4 bases and 5 bases, with 12 bases remaining between them. Per germline, CDR1 SGHDT and CDR2 YYEEEE.

The sample holds a few counts of this clonotype. V gene TRBV6-4 combines with J gene TRBJ2-1, with a weak D call TRBD2 (6 bases). The CDR3 has 14 amino acids. Trimming took 3 bases from V and 7 from J, leaving 13 bases between them. Looked up from germline, CDR1 is MRHNA and CDR2 is SNTAGT. The CDR3 coding sequence is TGTGCCAGCAGTGAGGCTAGCGAGGGGAATGAGCAGTTCTTC. As protein: CASSEASEGNEQFF.

This clonotype was seen at least ten times. The chain carries TRBV27 and TRBJ2-7; possibly TRBD2 for D (5 bases). Trimming left V 6 bases short and J 6 bases short, with 12 bases between. CDR3 length: 12 amino acids. Germline lookup yields CDR1 MNHEY and CDR2 SMNVEV (reference sequence). CDR3: CASSLQGGEQYF. The CDR3, as DNA: TGTGCCAGCAGCCTTCAAGGAGGCGAGCAGTACTTC.